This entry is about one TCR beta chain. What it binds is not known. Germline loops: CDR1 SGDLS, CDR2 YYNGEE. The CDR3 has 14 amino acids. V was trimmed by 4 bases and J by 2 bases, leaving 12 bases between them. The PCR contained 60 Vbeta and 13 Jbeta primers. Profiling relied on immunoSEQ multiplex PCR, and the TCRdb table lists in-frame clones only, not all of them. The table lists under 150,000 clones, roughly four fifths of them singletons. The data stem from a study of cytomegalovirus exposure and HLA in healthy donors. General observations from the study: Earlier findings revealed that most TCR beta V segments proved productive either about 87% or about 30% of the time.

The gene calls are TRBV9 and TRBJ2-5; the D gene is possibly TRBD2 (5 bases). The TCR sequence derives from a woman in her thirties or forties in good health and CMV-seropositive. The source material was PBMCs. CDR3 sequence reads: CASSLDSVQETQYF. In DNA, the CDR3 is TGTGCCAGCAGCTTGGACTCGGTACAAGAGACCCAGTACTTC.